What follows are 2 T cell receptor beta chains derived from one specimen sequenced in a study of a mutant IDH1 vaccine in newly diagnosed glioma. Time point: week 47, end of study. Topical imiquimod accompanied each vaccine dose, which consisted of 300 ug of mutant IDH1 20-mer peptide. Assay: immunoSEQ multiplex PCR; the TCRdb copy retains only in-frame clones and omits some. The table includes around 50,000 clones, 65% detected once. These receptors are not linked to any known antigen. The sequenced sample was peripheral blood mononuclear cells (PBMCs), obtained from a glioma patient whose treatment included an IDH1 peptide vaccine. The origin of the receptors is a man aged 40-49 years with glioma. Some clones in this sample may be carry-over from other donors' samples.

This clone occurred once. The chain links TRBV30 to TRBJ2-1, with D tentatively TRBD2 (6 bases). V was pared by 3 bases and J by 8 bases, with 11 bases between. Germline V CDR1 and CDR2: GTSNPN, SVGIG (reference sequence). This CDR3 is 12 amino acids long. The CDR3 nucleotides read TGTGCCTGGAGCCGACTAGGCGATGAGCAGTTCTTC. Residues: CAWSRLGDEQFF.

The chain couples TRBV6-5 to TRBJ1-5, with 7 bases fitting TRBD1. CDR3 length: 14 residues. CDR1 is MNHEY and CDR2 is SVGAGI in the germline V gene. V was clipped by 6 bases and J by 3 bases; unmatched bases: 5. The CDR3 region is CASRRQGINQPQHF. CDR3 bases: TGTGCCAGCAGGCGACAGGGAATCAATCAGCCCCAGCATTTT.